The 10 T cell receptor beta chains in this list originate from one sample, sequenced in a study of blood T cell repertoires in COVID-19. Some clones are missing from TCRdb's copy, which holds only in-frame ones; the method was immunoSEQ multiplex PCR. The sample records some 250,000 clones, 70% to 90% being singletons. Source material: peripheral blood. The receptors were gathered from a woman in her 30s with acute or convalescent COVID-19.

The chain has TRBV2 and TRBJ2-7, with 8 bases identical to TRBD1. The CDR3 loop spans 15 amino acids. V was pared by 4 bases and J by 5 bases, with 10 bases of the junction left unmatched. CDR1 is SNHLY and CDR2 is FYNNEI in the germline V gene. The CDR3 bases are TGTGCCAGCAGTGGGGAGGACAGGGTGAGGGACGAGCAGTACTTC. It translates to CASSGEDRVRDEQYF.

The count of this clone is one. J is TRBJ2-2 and V is TRBV7-3; 9 bases align to TRBD2. This CDR3 has 16 amino acids. Trimming removed 1 base from V and 5 bases from J; junction bases left unmatched: 5. The germline CDR1 and CDR2 sequences are SGHTA and FQGTGA. The CDR3 DNA follows: TGTGCCAGCAGCTTAATAGCGGGAGTAGCTACCGGGGAGCTGTTTTTT. Translating it yields CASSLIAGVATGELFF.

The rearrangement uses TRBV20-1 and TRBJ2-3; maybe TRBD2 (6 bases). V was trimmed by 3 bases and J by 6 bases, leaving 22 bases between them. Germline V gene lookup returns CDR1 DFQATT and CDR2 SNEGSKA (reference sequence). This CDR3 spans 16 amino acids. In DNA form, the CDR3 reads TGCAGTGCTAGTTCGTCCGCTAGCGCGGTCATGGATACGCAGTATTTT. It yields the protein CSASSSASAVMDTQYF.

The chain links TRBV6-5 to TRBJ2-7, with a possible D match to TRBD2 (5 bases). V shed 4 bases and J shed 7 bases, with 20 bases lying between them. CDR1 is MNHEY, CDR2 SVGAGI, per germline. The CDR3 extends over 15 amino acids. CDR3 in DNA: TGTGCCAGCAGTTCCGTGGTAGCGCCAGCCACAGAGCAGTACTTC. Encoded protein: CASSSVVAPATEQYF.

The chain couples TRBV6-5 to TRBJ1-4, with 9 bases aligning to TRBD1. The germline CDR1 and CDR2 sequences are MNHEY and SVGAGI. The CDR3 extends over 14 amino acids. Losses at the gene ends were 2 bases for V and 8 bases for J; bases not matched to a gene: 3. The CDR3 loop is CASSYGTGREKLFF. The CDR3, as DNA: TGTGCCAGCAGTTACGGGACAGGGAGGGAAAAACTGTTTTTT.

V usage is TRBV10-2 and J usage is TRBJ2-3; TRBD2 matches 7 bases. The V segment lost 7 bases and the J segment 1 base; nucleotides outside the gene matches: 8. The germline CDR1 and CDR2 sequences are WSHSY and SAAADI. This CDR3 is 15 amino acids long. The CDR3 region has the DNA TGCGCCAGCATGGTCGGCGGGAGTGGCACAGATACGCAGTATTTT. This codes for CASMVGGSGTDTQYF.

This rearrangement joins TRBV9 to TRBJ1-4, with TRBD1 matching 9 bases. Germline CDR1 SGDLS, CDR2 YYNGEE. Trimming cost V 1 base and J 7 bases; bases outside gene matches: 5. The CDR3 covers 15 residues. CDR3 DNA sequence: TGTGCCAGCAGCGTATTGGACAGGGGAGGTGAAAAACTGTTTTTT. As protein: CASSVLDRGGEKLFF.

V and J are TRBV9 and TRBJ2-3, with D perhaps matching TRBD1 (5 bases). CDR1 and CDR2 (germline): SGDLS, YYNGEE. V gave up 1 base and J gave up 3 bases, with 9 bases separating them. The CDR3 runs to 14 residues. The CDR3 bases are TGTGCCAGCAGCGTAAGAACAGGAACAGATACGCAGTATTTT. Protein product: CASSVRTGTDTQYF.

The V and J genes are TRBV19 and TRBJ2-7; 7 nucleotides agree with TRBD1. The junction had 7 bases not matched to a gene; V was cut back by 5 bases and J by 6 bases. From germline, CDR1 is LNHDA and CDR2 SQIVND (reference sequence). CDR3 length: 13 residues. CDR3: CASSSTGSGEQYF. CDR3 in DNA: TGTGCCAGTAGTTCGACAGGGTCAGGCGAGCAGTACTTC.

This clone appeared a single time. The chain combines TRBV13 with TRBJ1-2, with 12 bases fitting TRBD1. This CDR3 comprises 17 residues. Germline-derived CDR1 and CDR2 are PRHDT and FYEKMQ (reference sequence). V was clipped by 5 bases and J by 7 bases; unmatched bases: 14. CDR3 amino acids: CASSPSPGTGGAVGYTF. Here the CDR3 DNA reads TGTGCCAGCAGCCCCTCCCCCGGGACAGGGGGCGCGGTTGGCTACACCTTC.